This is a list of T cell receptor beta chains from one sample in a study of CD8 T cells in ankylosing spondylitis. MiXCR, run by TCRdb on the 5' RACE reads, gives a single entry per CDR3 protein. This sample has some 840,000 distinct CDR3 sequences, with about 12% found just once. The specimen was blood, either unsorted or a sorted T cell fraction (not recorded which). The receptors originated from a male donor with ankylosing spondylitis. Both conserved end residues are part of each CDR3. A D gene is named only where the DNA matches it firmly. Clone size is stated in some rows and not others, as once, few, many or a class when expanded.

cdr3_nt,cdr3_aa,v_call,j_call,d_call,clone_size
TGTGCCAGCAGTTCCACGGGGGCTAGCTCCTACAATGAGCAGTTCTTC,CASSSTGASSYNEQFF,TRBV28,TRBJ2-1,-,-
TGTGCCAGCAGTATTGGGAGGTCCCTTCCCGAGCAGTACTTC,CASSIGRSLPEQYF,TRBV6-2/TRBV6-3,TRBJ2-7,-,-
TGTGCCAGCAGCCCAAGTAGGACAGAGTTAGATACGCAGTATTTT,CASSPSRTELDTQYF,TRBV7-2,TRBJ2-3,-,-
TGCGCCAGCAGCCAAGATCGGTTTGGGAACTACGAGCAGTACTTC,CASSQDRFGNYEQYF,TRBV4-3,TRBJ2-7,-,-
TGCGCCAGCAGCTTGCTCGCGGGGGTCGATGAGCAGTTCTTC,CASSLLAGVDEQFF,TRBV5-1,TRBJ2-1,TRBD2,many
TGCGCCAGCAGCTGGGGACAGGTTGAGGACACTGAAGCTTTCTTT,CASSWGQVEDTEAFF,TRBV5-1,TRBJ1-1,TRBD1,-
TGTGCCAGCAGCGTTGAACCACTGGACTACAATGAGCAGTTCTTC,CASSVEPLDYNEQFF,TRBV9,TRBJ2-1,-,-
TGCAGCGTCAGAACTAGCGGGAGAATAAATGAGCAGTTCTTC,CSVRTSGRINEQFF,TRBV29-1,TRBJ2-1,TRBD2,many
TGTGCCAGCAGCCTAACAGGGGTTGTAGGAGAAAAACTGTTTTTT,CASSLTGVVGEKLFF,TRBV7-6,TRBJ1-4,TRBD1,-
TGTGCCAGCAGCCGCTTGAGCGGGAGCTCCTACAATGAGCAGTTCTTC,CASSRLSGSSYNEQFF,TRBV11-2,TRBJ2-1,TRBD2,few
TGTGCCAGCAGCTTACCTGGGGGGGGCACGGGCTACACCTTC,CASSLPGGGTGYTF,TRBV4-2,TRBJ1-2,-,-
TGCGCCAGCAGTGCGGGGAACGGTGGGGCCAACGTCCTGACTTTC,CASSAGNGGANVLTF,TRBV5-1,TRBJ2-6,-,few
-,CISVPDFPGTFDYATNEKLFF,TRBV7-5,TRBJ1-4,-,-
TGTGCCAGCAGTTCCCCGGAGACTAGCGGGGGGTCTGGGGCCAACGTCCTGACTTTC,CASSSPETSGGSGANVLTF,TRBV6-5,TRBJ2-6,TRBD2,-
TGTGCCAGCAGTTTCGTTACACTAGCGGATACGCAGTATTTT,CASSFVTLADTQYF,TRBV12-3/TRBV12-4,TRBJ2-3,TRBD2,-
TGCAGCGTTGAAGTAGGAGGCCTGGCCGTGGGGTTTAGCACAGATACGCAGTATTTT,CSVEVGGLAVGFSTDTQYF,TRBV29-1,TRBJ2-3,-,-
TGTGCCAGCAGCCAAGGAGGCACAGACAGAAATGAGCAGTTCTTC,CASSQGGTDRNEQFF,TRBV4-2,TRBJ2-1,-,few
TGTGCCAGCAGCTTACCAGGGAGTAATTCACCCCTCCACTTT,CASSLPGSNSPLHF,TRBV7-4,TRBJ1-6,-,few
TGCGCCAGCAGCCAAGTGTTCCTTGAGAGCACTGAAGCTTTCTTT,CASSQVFLESTEAFF,TRBV4-3,TRBJ1-1,-,many
TGCAGCGTCCGCACAGGGATTGACACTGAAGCTTTCTTT,CSVRTGIDTEAFF,TRBV29-1,TRBJ1-1,-,-
TGCAGTGGCCCCGGTACCGGGACAGCAGATATCTCTGGGGCCAACGTCCTGACTTTC,CSGPGTGTADISGANVLTF,TRBV20-1,TRBJ2-6,TRBD1,-
TGTGCCAGCAGTCCCCCCGGACAGGGGGATAATGAGCAGTACTTC,CASSPPGQGDNEQYF,TRBV28,TRBJ2-7,TRBD1,-
TGTGCCAGCAGCCCTGGGGGACTAGCGGGAGTGGAGACCCAGTACTTC,CASSPGGLAGVETQYF,TRBV7-2,TRBJ2-5,TRBD2,-
TGTGCCAGCAGAAGACCGACAGGTTCAGGAAACACCATATATTTT,CASRRPTGSGNTIYF,TRBV6-2/TRBV6-3,TRBJ1-3,-,-
TGTGCCAGCACCAATTACCGGGGGAACACTGAAGCTTTCTTT,CASTNYRGNTEAFF,TRBV6-1,TRBJ1-1,-,-
TGTGCCAGCAGTTTGGATCAGGGGGCCTACGAGCAGTACTTC,CASSLDQGAYEQYF,TRBV28,TRBJ2-7,TRBD1,few
TGCGCCAGCAGCCTAGCAGACCCCACAGATACGCAGTATTTT,CASSLADPTDTQYF,TRBV4-1,TRBJ2-3,-,-
TGCAGTGCTAGGGAGGGGGCGGCCGAGCAGTACTTC,CSAREGAAEQYF,TRBV20-1,TRBJ2-7,-,-
TGTGCCAGCAGCCCCGCGGGGGTAACCCGGTACAATGAGCAGTTCTTC,CASSPAGVTRYNEQFF,TRBV9,TRBJ2-1,TRBD2,-
TGTGCCAGCAGTTACGGAGTAGCGGGGGTCAACGAGCAGTACTTC,CASSYGVAGVNEQYF,TRBV6-2/TRBV6-3,TRBJ2-7,TRBD2,-
TGCAGTGCGGCCGTTAACTATGGCTACACCTTC,CSAAVNYGYTF,TRBV20-1,TRBJ1-2,-,few
TGCAGTGCTGTTGGGACAGGGGCTGGGGCCAACGTCCTGACTTTC,CSAVGTGAGANVLTF,TRBV20-1,TRBJ2-6,TRBD1,few
TGCGCCAGCAGCTTGGGGGACAGGGTGAATGAGCAGTTCTTC,CASSLGDRVNEQFF,TRBV5-1,TRBJ2-1,TRBD1,many
TGTGCCAGCAGCGGAACCCTATTTGGCGAAGCTTTCTTT,CASSGTLFGEAFF,TRBV27,TRBJ1-1,-,once
TGCAGTGCTACTGACAGGCCGGGCACCGGGGAGCTGTTTTTT,CSATDRPGTGELFF,TRBV20-1,TRBJ2-2,-,-
TGCGCCAGCAGCGTGGATGGGCCGGGGGAGACCCAGTACTTC,CASSVDGPGETQYF,TRBV5-1,TRBJ2-5,-,-
TGTGCCATCAGTGAGTCGATATTGAGCCCAGATACGCAGTATTTT,CAISESILSPDTQYF,TRBV10-3,TRBJ2-3,-,few
TGCAGCGTGCAGTCCGGGACAGGGGGCTACGAGCAGTACTTC,CSVQSGTGGYEQYF,TRBV29-1,TRBJ2-7,TRBD1,many
TGCGCCAGCACGCCAGGGGAGGACGGGGAGCTGTTTTTT,CASTPGEDGELFF,TRBV10-1,TRBJ2-2,-,-
TGTGCCAGCAGCCTAACGACCCCTCGCGGGGAGCTGTTTTTT,CASSLTTPRGELFF,TRBV27,TRBJ2-2,-,many
TGTGCCACCAGTGACCCCCGGGACCGTGGCACAGATACGCAGTATTTT,CATSDPRDRGTDTQYF,TRBV24-1,TRBJ2-3,-,few
TGTGCCAGCAGCCAACAAATCCGGTACACAGATACGCAGTATTTT,CASSQQIRYTDTQYF,TRBV5-5,TRBJ2-3,-,few
TGTGCCAGCATCCTCCGGGACAGCAATCAGCCCCAGCATTTT,CASILRDSNQPQHF,TRBV21-1,TRBJ1-5,-,few
TGCGCCAGCAGCCAAGATATTTTTGGGGGCTATGGCTACACCTTC,CASSQDIFGGYGYTF,TRBV4-3,TRBJ1-2,-,few
TGTGCCAGCAGCTTAGAAGCGACAACTAATGAAAAACTGTTTTTT,CASSLEATTNEKLFF,TRBV7-9,TRBJ1-4,-,-
TGTGCCAGCAGCCCAAACAGGGGACCTAATGAAAAACTGTTTTTT,CASSPNRGPNEKLFF,TRBV7-2,TRBJ1-4,TRBD1,few
TGTGCTAGTGGTTCCACACCCGGAGGGGGTACGCAGTATTTT,CASGSTPGGGTQYF,TRBV12-5,TRBJ2-3,-,few
TGTGCCAGCACCGCATTGACAGCCGGTGCTGAAAAACTGTTTTTT,CASTALTAGAEKLFF,TRBV6-1,TRBJ1-4,-,-
TGCGCCAGCAGCCATCCCCTTAAGAGGAACACTGAAGCTTTCTTT,CASSHPLKRNTEAFF,TRBV4-1,TRBJ1-1,-,-
TGTGCCAGCAAGGGGGTCGGCATGATGGTTGAAGCTTTCTTT,CASKGVGMMVEAFF,TRBV6-1,TRBJ1-1,-,-
TGTGCCAGCAGGCAGGGAGGACCTGGGAATCAGCCCCAGCATTTT,CASRQGGPGNQPQHF,TRBV6-1,TRBJ1-5,-,-
TGCAGTGCTAGAGATTGGCTCCGAGAGACCCAGTACTTC,CSARDWLRETQYF,TRBV20-1,TRBJ2-5,-,-
TGTGCCAGCAGTCCATACCCTTCTAGCGGGAGGGGGGATGAGCAGTTCTTC,CASSPYPSSGRGDEQFF,TRBV27,TRBJ2-1,TRBD2,-
TGCGCCAGCAGCCAAGGGAGCGGTCTAGGCTACACCTTC,CASSQGSGLGYTF,TRBV4-3,TRBJ1-2,-,few
TGTGCCTGGGGAGGTCTAAGTCCGGGACTAGGAGAGACCCAGTACTTC,CAWGGLSPGLGETQYF,TRBV30,TRBJ2-5,TRBD2,-
TGTGCCAGCGGACAGGGTGAAACTGAAGCTTTCTTT,CASGQGETEAFF,TRBV10-3,TRBJ1-1,TRBD1,many
TGCAGTGCCAAATCAATGGGTAGGGCCCACGAGCAGTACTTC,CSAKSMGRAHEQYF,TRBV20-1,TRBJ2-7,-,few